This entry lists 10 T cell receptor beta chains sequenced from one sample in a study of cytomegalovirus exposure and HLA in healthy donors (dated by TCRdb to between 2016 and 2019). The method behind the library was the immunoSEQ multiplex PCR assay. For the multiplex PCR, a mixture combining 60 forward primers for TCR Vbeta segments and 13 reverse primers for TCR Jbeta segments was used. TCRdb mirrors the immuneACCESS table, restricted to in-frame sequences. Some clones are absent from its copies; in checked studies, under half trace to an unresolved V gene, and the reason for the others is unknown. A total of nearly 110,000 clones appear in this sample, over 70% of them only once. The ten largest clones capture 2.5% to 3% of the sample. Sequencing input: PBMCs. The receptor set was obtained from a male donor in good health and CMV-seropositive.

This clone turned up a few times. The chain recombines TRBV21-1 with TRBJ2-7; the tabulated D call, TRBD1, remains unverified against the DNA. TRBV21-1 is a recognized pseudogene. The CDR3 has 15 residues. The CDR3 region is CASSTGRTGPHEQYF. In nucleotides, the CDR3 is TGTGCCAGCAGCACCGGAAGGACAGGGCCCCACGAGCAGTACTTC.

CDR3 DNA: TGTGCCAGCAGCCTGCGCCAACTAGCGGGAGGGCCCGGGGAGCTGTTTTTT. It specifies CASSLRQLAGGPGELFF. The chain recombines TRBV7-3 with TRBJ2-2, with 13 nucleotides matching TRBD2. The CDR3 has 17 residues. CDR1 and CDR2 from the germline V gene are SGHTA and FQGTGA. J was trimmed by 6 bases and V by 5 bases; bases with no gene match: 9.

Concerning this clone itself: Other DNA sequences of this sample code for an identical CDR3. CDR3 residues: CASSSPGQGTDTQYF. The CDR3 DNA is TGTGCCAGCAGTTCCCCGGGACAGGGGACAGATACGCAGTATTTT. This chain joins TRBV28 and TRBJ2-3, with 10 bases that match TRBD1. With V trimmed by 4 bases and J by 3 bases, 4 bases remained unmatched. This CDR3 has 15 residues. CDR1 MDHEN and CDR2 SYDVKM come from the germline V gene.

CDR3 sequence reads: CASRLGTSGLGAKNIQYF. CDR3 DNA: TGTGCCAGCAGATTGGGGACTAGCGGGCTTGGGGCCAAAAACATTCAGTACTTC. The rearrangement joins TRBV7-2 to TRBJ2-4, with TRBD2 matching 12 bases. With 6 bases clipped from V and 1 base from J, the junction kept 10 bases outside the gene matches. Germline CDR1 and CDR2: SGHTA and FQGNSA. CDR3 length: 18 amino acids.

The rearrangement joins TRBV18 to TRBJ2-7; 10 nucleotides line up with TRBD1. There are 16 residues in the CDR3. V gave up 4 bases and J gave up 4 bases; unmatched junction bases: 10. Per the germline V gene, CDR1 is KGHSH and CDR2 is LQKENI. In DNA form, the CDR3 reads TGTGCCAGCTCACACGGGACAGGGGAATCCCTTTACGAGCAGTACTTC. Translation gives CASSHGTGESLYEQYF.

The rearrangement uses TRBV6-5 and TRBJ1-2, with TRBD1 matching 12 bases. CDR1 MNHEY and CDR2 SVGAGI come from the germline V gene. Trimming at V came to 4 bases and at J to 8 bases, leaving 11 bases not matched to a gene. The CDR3 sequence is 16 residues long. For the CDR3, the DNA is TGTGCCAGCAGTTCTCCGGGACAGGGGGCGGTTGGAGGCTACACCTTC. Translated, it gives CASSSPGQGAVGGYTF.

The chain uses TRBV10-2 and TRBJ2-7; D call uncertain. Trimming took off 8 bases at V and 6 bases at J, with 17 bases between the two ends. Germline V gene data show CDR1 as WSHSY and CDR2 as SAAADI. This CDR3 contains 13 residues. The CDR3 region has the DNA TGCGCCAGCTCAGAACCACCTAGTGTCGAGCAGTACTTC. It specifies CASSEPPSVEQYF.

The rearrangement joins TRBV4-1 to TRBJ2-3, with TRBD2 matching 14 bases. With 10 bases clipped from V and 3 bases from J, the junction kept 3 bases outside the gene matches. This CDR3 comprises 14 residues. Germline lookup yields CDR1 MGHRA and CDR2 YSYEKL. The CDR3, as DNA: TGCGCCATCGGGACTAGCGGGGGAACAGATACGCAGTATTTT. Its protein is CAIGTSGGTDTQYF.

J is TRBJ1-2 and V is TRBV27, with unresolved D. CDR1 MNHEY and CDR2 SMNVEV come from the germline V gene (reference sequence). The CDR3 extends over 13 amino acids. The V end lost 4 bases, the J end lost 8 bases, and 14 bases lay between the germline ends. The CDR3 region is CASSSGKGGGYTF. The CDR3, as DNA: TGTGCCAGCAGTTCAGGAAAGGGAGGGGGCTACACCTTC.

This chain joins TRBV29-1 and TRBJ2-1; a possible D gene is TRBD2 (6 bases). Per germline, CDR1 SQVTM and CDR2 ANQGSEA. Trimming pared 4 bases from V and 9 bases from J, leaving 16 bases between. CDR3 size: 13 residues. CDR3 loop: CSVVGQLGGEQFF. CDR3 DNA: TGCAGCGTTGTAGGTCAGCTCGGGGGTGAGCAGTTCTTC.